Below, 20 T cell receptor beta chains from the same sample are listed, as sequenced in a study of blood T cell repertoires in COVID-19. Some clones are missing from TCRdb's copy, which holds only in-frame ones; the method was immunoSEQ multiplex PCR. Altogether 160,000 or so clones are present, approximately 77% being singletons, with the ten largest covering roughly 20%. Material for sequencing was PBMCs or T cells enriched from blood (not recorded which). These receptors all stem from a man aged 55 to 70 who had recovered from COVID-19.

This clone showed up just a few times. This rearrangement joins TRBV11-3 to TRBJ1-1; 7 bases match TRBD1. The CDR3 has 14 amino acids. V lost 0 bases and J lost 7; bases outside the gene matches: 5. Germline V gene sequence: CDR1 SGHNT, CDR2 YENEEA. CDR3 sequence (DNA): TGTGCCAGCAGCTTAGAAGGGGGCGGCGGTGAAGCTTTCTTT. It specifies CASSLEGGGGEAFF.

This clone occurred a few times. The gene calls are TRBV7-2 and TRBJ2-2, with D possibly being TRBD1 (5 bases). The CDR3 covers 17 residues. With 0 bases removed from V and 2 bases from J, the gap between germline ends came to 13 bases. Germline V lookup: CDR1 SGHTA, CDR2 FQGNSA. The CDR3 DNA sequence: TGTGCCAGCAGCTTAGCCCTCCCAGGGCCCAACACCGGGGAGCTGTTTTTT. This translates into CASSLALPGPNTGELFF.

This clone appeared once. The V call is TRBV28, the J call TRBJ2-1; 7 bases fit TRBD2. After removal of 4 bases from V and 4 bases from J, the junction contained 13 bases not matched to a gene. This CDR3 region has 17 residues. The germline CDR1 and CDR2 sequences are MDHEN and SYDVKM. The CDR3, as DNA: TGTGCCAGCAGTTCCAATAACCCCTTGCGGGGGTACAATGAGCAGTTCTTC. This codes for CASSSNNPLRGYNEQFF.

The chain recombines TRBV18 with TRBJ2-3; TRBD2 is a possible D gene (6 bases). The ends were cut back, 2 bases at V and 2 bases at J, with 8 bases in the middle. Germline V gene lookup returns CDR1 KGHSH and CDR2 LQKENI. This CDR3 has 14 residues. The CDR3, as DNA: TGTGCCAGCTCACCAGTAGCGGCCACAGATACGCAGTATTTT. Protein sequence: CASSPVAATDTQYF.

The J gene is TRBJ2-3, the V gene TRBV12-3 or TRBV12-4; D unresolved. V shed 3 bases and J shed 4 bases, with 8 bases lying between them. This CDR3 has 13 residues. DNA of the CDR3: TGTGCCAGCAGTTTCGTCCAGGCAGATACGCAGTATTTT. It encodes CASSFVQADTQYF.

The V call is TRBV19, the J call TRBJ1-5; a possible D gene is TRBD1 (5 bases). The germline V and J ends were trimmed by 4 bases and 7 bases, with 14 bases remaining between them. The CDR3 length is 14 residues. Germline V gives CDR1 LNHDA, CDR2 SQIVND (reference sequence). The CDR3 region is CASSNQAGGQPQHF. The CDR3, as DNA: TGTGCCAGTAGTAACCAGGCCGGGGGGCAGCCCCAGCATTTT.

The chain employs TRBV3-1 (or the pseudogene TRBV3-2) and TRBJ2-3, with 9 bases fitting TRBD2. Losses at the gene ends were 2 bases for V and 6 bases for J; bases not matched to a gene: 12. The CDR3 contains 17 residues. Germline CDR1 is LGHDT and CDR2 is YNNKEL (reference sequence). CDR3 amino acids: CASSQSSGASGADTQYF. CDR3 nucleotide sequence: TGTGCCAGCAGCCAATCTAGCGGGGCCTCGGGGGCTGATACGCAGTATTTT.

The CDR3 spells CASSQGTARNTIYF. CDR3 DNA: TGTGCCAGCAGCCAAGGGACAGCCCGAAACACCATATATTTT. This rearrangement joins TRBV3-1 (or the pseudogene TRBV3-2) to TRBJ1-3; D perhaps matches TRBD1 (6 bases). Trimming cost V 1 base and J 5 bases, with 9 bases left between them. This CDR3 has 14 residues. CDR1 and CDR2 from the germline V gene are LGHDT and YNNKEL (reference sequence).

CDR3 sequence reads: CSARTAGDYGYTF. In DNA form, the CDR3 reads TGCAGCGCTAGGACCGCGGGGGACTATGGCTACACCTTC. The chain employs TRBV29-1 and TRBJ1-2; a possible D gene is TRBD1 (5 bases). The germline V and J ends were trimmed by 7 bases and 3 bases, with 15 bases remaining between them. This CDR3 has 13 residues. Germline assignment: CDR1 SQVTM and CDR2 ANQGSEA.

The chain is built from TRBV7-3 and TRBJ2-1, with 10 bases lining up with TRBD2. Trimming cost V 0 bases and J 3 bases; bases outside gene matches: 5. Germline assignment: CDR1 SGHTA and CDR2 FQGTGA. The CDR3 runs to 17 residues. The chain's CDR3 is CASSLTGSGRFYNEQFF. The CDR3 DNA reads as TGTGCCAGCAGCTTAACTGGTAGCGGGAGGTTCTACAATGAGCAGTTCTTC.

This clone was seen repeatedly, ten times or more. This chain uses TRBV30 with TRBJ1-2; 8 nucleotides agree with TRBD1. Unmatched junction bases numbered 3, after V lost 2 bases and J lost 4 bases. This CDR3 is built from 13 residues. Per the germline V gene, CDR1 is GTSNPN and CDR2 is SVGIG (reference sequence). The DNA of the CDR3 is TGTGCCTGGAGTAGGGACAGGCCCTATGGCTACACCTTC. It translates to CAWSRDRPYGYTF.

This clone was observed a few times. The rearrangement joins TRBV28 to TRBJ1-1; no reliable D call. Germline CDR1 MDHEN, CDR2 SYDVKM. V was cut by 1 base and J by 5 bases, with 11 bases left in between. This CDR3 contains 14 residues. Here the CDR3 reads CASSLSGRLTEAFF. The CDR3 region has the DNA TGTGCCAGCAGTTTATCTGGGCGCCTAACTGAAGCTTTCTTT.

CDR3 DNA: TGTGCCAGCAGTCCCCGTCTTAGGCAGACAGATAATTCACCCCTCCACTTT. Translation gives CASSPRLRQTDNSPLHF. The genes are TRBV28 and TRBJ1-6; TRBD1 might be the D (5 bases). The CDR3 covers 17 residues. CDR1 and CDR2 from the germline V gene are MDHEN and SYDVKM. The V end was cut by 5 bases, the J end by 5 bases, with 19 bases between.

The chain recombines TRBV3-1 (or the pseudogene TRBV3-2) with TRBJ2-1; D remains ambiguous. Germline V gives CDR1 LGHDT, CDR2 YNNKEL (reference sequence). CDR3 length equals 12 residues. Trimming left V 3 bases short and J 9 bases short, with 9 bases between. The CDR3 is CASSHAGGEQFF. In DNA form, the CDR3 reads TGTGCCAGCAGCCATGCCGGTGGTGAGCAGTTCTTC.

The gene calls are TRBV27 and TRBJ2-1, with D maybe TRBD1 (6 bases). V lost 6 bases and J lost 5, with 26 bases in between. Germline CDR1 reads MNHEY; CDR2 reads SMNVEV (reference sequence). This CDR3 has 18 amino acids. The DNA of the CDR3 is TGTGCCAGCAGCTCTCATACAGGGTCTGGGGATCGGAACAATGAGCAGTTCTTC. Its translation is CASSSHTGSGDRNNEQFF.

In its sample, this clone was seen once. The V gene is TRBV19, the J gene TRBJ1-1; D is ambiguous. Germline CDR1 and CDR2: LNHDA and SQIVND (reference sequence). Trimming left V 7 bases short and J 5 bases short, with 14 bases between. The length of the CDR3 is 13 residues. CDR3 loop: CASTWARGTEAFF. The DNA of the CDR3 is TGTGCCAGTACCTGGGCCCGAGGGACTGAAGCTTTCTTT.

V and J are TRBV6-1 and TRBJ1-3; D is undetermined. The CDR3 has 14 residues. The germline V gene encodes CDR1 MNHNS and CDR2 SASEGT. V was trimmed by 3 bases and J by 0 bases, leaving 6 bases between them. The CDR3 DNA follows: TGTGCCAGCAGTGACACTCTCTCTGGAAACACCATATATTTT. Translation: CASSDTLSGNTIYF.

The chain carries TRBV19 and TRBJ2-7, with 10 bases identical to TRBD1. This CDR3 has 14 residues. In germline, CDR1 is LNHDA, CDR2 SQIVND (reference sequence). Germline trimming cut 7 bases from V and 5 bases from J; bases unmatched to any gene: 8. CDR3 nucleotide sequence: TGTGCCAGTAATCAACCGGGACAGGGGAACGAGCAGTACTTC. This gives the protein CASNQPGQGNEQYF.

The chain recombines TRBV3-1 (or the pseudogene TRBV3-2) with TRBJ1-3; 7 bases are shared with TRBD1. Germline assignment: CDR1 LGHDT and CDR2 YNNKEL (reference sequence). V lost 1 base to trimming and J lost 1 base; unmatched junction nucleotides: 13. The CDR3 runs to 19 residues. For the CDR3, the DNA is TGTGCCAGCAGCCAAGCAAGTACAGGGGTGCGCAGATCTGGAAACACCATATATTTT. It is translated as CASSQASTGVRRSGNTIYF.

This clone was seen more than once but under ten times. The chain joins TRBV3-1 (or the pseudogene TRBV3-2) to TRBJ1-5; 9 bases fit TRBD1. V lost 4 bases and J lost 2; bases outside the gene matches: 0. Germline-derived CDR1 and CDR2 are LGHDT and YNNKEL (reference sequence). CDR3 length: 14 residues. DNA of the CDR3: TGTGCCAGCAGCCGGACAGGGGGCAATCAGCCCCAGCATTTT. This translates into CASSRTGGNQPQHF.